These 8 T cell receptor beta chains came from one sample sequenced in a study of glioma-infiltrating T cells after dendritic cell vaccination. Here immunoSEQ multiplex PCR was the method, and the copy in TCRdb shows in-frame clones only, minus some. In the table there are fewer than 50,000 clones, 85% of which are singletons. Material: blood, obtained before dendritic cell vaccination. The receptors stem from a human donor with glioblastoma.

This clone was picked up one time. The chain combines TRBV10-3 with TRBJ1-3; maybe TRBD1 (6 bases). CDR1 ENHRY and CDR2 SYGVKD come from the germline V gene. CDR3 size: 11 residues. Trimming removed 6 bases at V and 9 bases at J, with 9 bases between. This CDR3 is CAIRGQSTIYF. CDR3 nucleotide sequence: TGTGCCATCAGAGGACAGTCCACCATATATTTT.

This rearrangement joins TRBV7-6 to TRBJ1-3; D gene uncertain. Trimming pared 5 bases from V and 0 bases from J, leaving 8 bases between. Germline lookup yields CDR1 SGHVS and CDR2 FNYEAQ. This CDR3 region has 14 residues. CDR3 sequence reads: CASSAVYSGNTIYF. The CDR3 region has the DNA TGTGCCAGCAGCGCGGTTTACTCTGGAAACACCATATATTTT.

The chain links TRBV7-2 to TRBJ1-1, with a tentative D call TRBD1 (5 bases). V shed 3 bases and J shed 11 bases, with 22 bases lying between them. Germline CDR1 is SGHTA and CDR2 is FQGNSA. This CDR3 has 15 amino acids. The CDR3 DNA reads as TGTGCCAGCAGCTTGTTAATGGACACCGATAAGGGGGCTTTCTTT. Its translation is CASSLLMDTDKGAFF.

The genes are TRBV5-1 and TRBJ2-7; weak D call: TRBD1 (5 bases). Deletions cut 0 bases from V and 0 bases from J, with 13 bases between. This CDR3 spans 16 amino acids. Germline V gene data show CDR1 as SGHRS and CDR2 as YFSETQ. The CDR3 reads CASSLGTNPSSYEQYF. CDR3 bases: TGCGCCAGCAGCTTGGGGACAAACCCCAGCTCCTACGAGCAGTACTTC.

The chain recombines TRBV5-1 with TRBJ1-4, with a weak D call TRBD1 (6 bases). The germline V gene encodes CDR1 SGHRS and CDR2 YFSETQ. V dropped 0 bases and J dropped 3 bases, with 12 bases sitting between them. This CDR3 is built from 16 residues. The CDR3 region has the DNA TGCGCCAGCAGCTTGGGGTCAGGGGTTTCTAATGAAAAACTGTTTTTT. It yields the protein CASSLGSGVSNEKLFF.

By its share, this clone is medium-sized. CDR3 amino acids: CASSFIRGYGYTF. CDR3 coding DNA: TGTGCCAGCAGCTTTATCAGGGGCTATGGCTACACCTTC. The chain recombines TRBV7-2 with TRBJ1-2, with TRBD1 as a possible D gene (6 bases). This CDR3 contains 13 residues. Germline lookup yields CDR1 SGHTA and CDR2 FQGNSA. The V gene lost 3 bases and the J gene lost 4 bases, with 9 bases spanning the gap.

The genes are TRBV15 and TRBJ2-3, with D perhaps matching TRBD2 (6 bases). The CDR3 sequence is 16 residues long. V shed 0 bases and J shed 2 bases, with 12 bases lying between them. Germline V CDR1 and CDR2: LNHNV, YYDKDF (reference sequence). This chain's CDR3 is CATSREGSGYTDTQYF. CDR3 nucleotide sequence: TGTGCCACCAGCAGAGAGGGTAGCGGATACACAGATACGCAGTATTTT.

The chain uses TRBV11-2 and TRBJ2-7, with 9 positions matching TRBD1. The germline V gene has CDR1 SGHAT and CDR2 FQNNGV. This CDR3 contains 13 residues. J was trimmed by 3 bases and V by 10 bases; bases with no gene match: 7. CDR3 nucleotide sequence: TGTGCCATCCCGGGACAGGGTAACTACGAGCAGTACTTC. This encodes CAIPGQGNYEQYF.